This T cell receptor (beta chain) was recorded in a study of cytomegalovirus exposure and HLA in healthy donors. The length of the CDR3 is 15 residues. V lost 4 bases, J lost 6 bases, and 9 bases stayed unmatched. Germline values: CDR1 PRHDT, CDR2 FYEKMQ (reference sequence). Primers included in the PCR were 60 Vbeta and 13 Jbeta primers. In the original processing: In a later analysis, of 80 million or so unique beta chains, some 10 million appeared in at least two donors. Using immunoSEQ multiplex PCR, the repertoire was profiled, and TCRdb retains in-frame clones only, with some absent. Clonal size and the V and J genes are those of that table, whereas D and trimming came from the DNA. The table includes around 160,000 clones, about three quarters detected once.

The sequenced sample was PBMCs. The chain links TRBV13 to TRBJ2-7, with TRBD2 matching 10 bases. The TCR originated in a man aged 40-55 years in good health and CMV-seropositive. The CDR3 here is CASSSTAGTSVEQYF. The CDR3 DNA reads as TGTGCCAGCAGCTCGACGGCTGGGACTAGCGTCGAGCAGTACTTC.